Sequencing of this TCR beta chain was carried out in a study of blood T cell repertoires in COVID-19. Study-wide context: Samples representing acute and convalescent COVID-19 were sourced from the United States, Italy and Spain. T cells, B-cell-depleted T cells, or PBMCs provided the cDNA or gDNA that served as material.

In the authors' workflow: Estimates of nucleated cell counts were drawn from the amplification of reference gene primers. TCRdb's copy holds only in-frame clones and misses some; the assay was immunoSEQ multiplex PCR. V, J and clone size are taken as reported in that table, and D and trimming were inferred from the DNA itself. The repertoire holds about 210,000 clones, with more than 75% as singletons. One Seattle source followed patients from active infection through their disease course. This CDR3 spans 17 amino acids. The V gene lost 4 bases and the J gene lost 2 bases, with 21 bases spanning the gap. CDR1 and CDR2 from the germline V gene are SQVTM and ANQGSEA.

The chain links TRBV29-1 to TRBJ1-5; D is ambiguous. The source is a woman between 65 and 79 years old with COVID-19, enrolled during active disease. The sample was peripheral blood. This CDR3 is CSVAFGFGPAGNQPQHF. CDR3 sequence (DNA): TGCAGCGTTGCATTCGGCTTTGGGCCTGCTGGCAATCAGCCCCAGCATTTT.